This TCR beta chain was identified in a study of blood T cell repertoires in COVID-19. TCRdb's copy holds only in-frame clones and misses some; the assay was immunoSEQ multiplex PCR. Of a few hundred thousand clones detected, over 80% appear once; the ten largest clones hold 5%. The sequenced sample consisted of PBMCs or T cells enriched from blood (not recorded which). The TCR originated in a young man who had recovered from COVID-19.

CDR3 region: CASSLDQAGGYTF. The CDR3 DNA sequence: TGCGCCAGCAGCTTGGACCAGGCTGGTGGCTACACCTTC. The V and J genes are TRBV5-1 and TRBJ1-2, with D unclear. V lost 0 bases, J lost 7 bases, and 10 bases lay in between. CDR3 length: 13 amino acids. Germline CDR1 reads SGHRS; CDR2 reads YFSETQ.